These T cell receptor beta chains were read from a single sample in a study of shared clonotypes between healthy human individuals. Assay: immunoSEQ multiplex PCR; the TCRdb copy retains only in-frame clones and omits some. The sample yields millions of clones, around nine tenths seen once. The sequenced sample was naive CD4+ T cells sorted from blood. These receptors were taken from a young man in good health. Both conserved end residues are part of each CDR3.

J gene,V gene,CDR3 protein
TRBJ1-1,TRBV5-1,CASSVTGTGARTEAFF
TRBJ2-7,TRBV11-2,CASSPRQRLLSYEQYF
TRBJ1-1,TRBV19,CATRRGFATEAFF
TRBJ1-4,TRBV27,CATRGTDTRSEKLFF
TRBJ2-1,TRBV30,CACDRGSYNEQFF
TRBJ2-7,TRBV9,CASSERTSGRRPCRFEQYF
TRBJ1-2,TRBV7-6,CASSLGGTYGYTF
TRBJ2-3,TRBV5-1,CASSLIGGLTDTQYF
TRBJ1-5,TRBV10-3,CAINSGQFNQPQHF
.,TRBV6-5,CASIGDSDEQYF
TRBJ2-3,TRBV13,CASSFLRGNTQYF
TRBJ2-7,TRBV7-9,CASSFSPPPYEQYF
TRBJ2-3,TRBV27,CASSITGTAQYF
.,TRBV30,CAWRNRRDRGLSFPIYEQYF
TRBJ2-1,TRBV7-2,CASATRDSYNEQFF
TRBJ1-1,TRBV18,CASSAPVGQMNTEAFF
TRBJ1-1,TRBV7-3,CASSRGTGNTEAFF
TRBJ2-7,TRBV5-1,CASSPEGTGYPYEQYF
TRBJ2-7,TRBV5-1,CASSFNAQGYEQYF
TRBJ2-7,TRBV5-4,CASSLGAGEVYEQYF
TRBJ1-5,TRBV6-1,CASSEGQGGQPQHF
TRBJ2-2,TRBV7-2,CASSLGGGRGVFRSGELFF
TRBJ2-5,TRBV6-1,CASSVKRETQYF
TRBJ2-1,TRBV28,CASSELAGTYNEQFF